This TCR beta chain was documented in a study of technical replicates of blood from a few donors. Repertoires were generated with immunoSEQ multiplex PCR, while TCRdb's copy carries only in-frame clones and drops some. Of just over 80,000 clones in the sample, about 95% are singletons; the top ten hold roughly 0.38%. Germline CDR1 and CDR2: MNHEY and SVGAGI. The length of the CDR3 is 15 residues. Trimming stripped 6 bases from V and 4 bases from J, with 19 bases between. The source material was T cells isolated from PBMCs. The receptor's source is a human donor in good health. V usage is TRBV6-5 and J usage is TRBJ2-7; the D gene is possibly TRBD1 (6 bases). CDR3 amino acids: CASREDRDITYEQYF. The CDR3 nucleotides read TGTGCCAGCAGAGAGGACCGGGACATTACTTACGAGCAGTACTTC.